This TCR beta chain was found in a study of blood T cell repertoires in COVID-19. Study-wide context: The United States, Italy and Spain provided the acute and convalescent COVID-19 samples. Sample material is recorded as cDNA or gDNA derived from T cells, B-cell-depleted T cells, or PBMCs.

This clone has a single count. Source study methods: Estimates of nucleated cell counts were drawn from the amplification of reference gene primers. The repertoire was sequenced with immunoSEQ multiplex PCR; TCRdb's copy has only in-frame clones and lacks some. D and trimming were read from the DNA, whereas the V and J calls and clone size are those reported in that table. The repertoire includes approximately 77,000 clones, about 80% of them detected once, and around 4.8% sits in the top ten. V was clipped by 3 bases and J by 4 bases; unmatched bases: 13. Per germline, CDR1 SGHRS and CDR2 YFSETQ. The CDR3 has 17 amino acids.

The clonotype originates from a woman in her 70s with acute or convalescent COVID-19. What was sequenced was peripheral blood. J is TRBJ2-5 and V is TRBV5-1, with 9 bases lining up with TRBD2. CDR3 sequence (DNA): TGCGCCAGCAGCTGGGAGGTCGCGGGGGGGCCTTCAGAGACCCAGTACTTC. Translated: CASSWEVAGGPSETQYF.